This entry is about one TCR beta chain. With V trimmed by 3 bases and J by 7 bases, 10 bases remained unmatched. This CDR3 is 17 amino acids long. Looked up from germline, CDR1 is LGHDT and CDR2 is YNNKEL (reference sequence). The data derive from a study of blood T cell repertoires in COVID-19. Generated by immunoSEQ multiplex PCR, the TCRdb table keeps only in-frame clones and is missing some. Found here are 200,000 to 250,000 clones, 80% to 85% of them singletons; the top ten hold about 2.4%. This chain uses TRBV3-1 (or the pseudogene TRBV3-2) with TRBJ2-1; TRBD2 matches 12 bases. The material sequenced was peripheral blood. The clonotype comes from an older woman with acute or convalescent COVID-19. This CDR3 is CASSHAASGGDLNEQFF. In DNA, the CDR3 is TGTGCCAGCAGCCATGCGGCTAGCGGGGGGGATTTGAATGAGCAGTTCTTC.